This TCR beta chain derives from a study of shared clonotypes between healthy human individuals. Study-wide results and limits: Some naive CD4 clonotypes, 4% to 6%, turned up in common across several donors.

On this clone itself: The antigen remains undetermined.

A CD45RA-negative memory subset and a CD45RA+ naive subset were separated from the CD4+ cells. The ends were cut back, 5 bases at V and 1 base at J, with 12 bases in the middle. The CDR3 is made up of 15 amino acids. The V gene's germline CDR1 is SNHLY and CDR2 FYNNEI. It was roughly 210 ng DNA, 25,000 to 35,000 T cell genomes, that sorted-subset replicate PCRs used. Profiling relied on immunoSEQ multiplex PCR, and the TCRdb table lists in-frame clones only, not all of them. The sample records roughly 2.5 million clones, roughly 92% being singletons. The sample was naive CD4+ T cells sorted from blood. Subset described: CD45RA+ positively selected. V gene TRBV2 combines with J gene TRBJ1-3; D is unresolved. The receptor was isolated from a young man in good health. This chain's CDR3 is CASSPDWVSGNTIYF. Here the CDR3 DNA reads TGTGCCAGCAGTCCAGACTGGGTGTCTGGAAACACCATATATTTT.